This T cell receptor (beta chain) appears in the sequencing data of a study of tissue T cells after allogeneic stem cell transplantation (dated by TCRdb to between 2021 and 2024). About the investigation overall: When multiple samples of a tissue were available, H&E sections were reviewed by a pathologist, and samples with histologically apparent lymphocytes were prioritized for sequencing. The study profiled TCR beta repertoires across many tissues from research autopsies of patients with and without GVHD, plus mouse models of GVHD. The human part of the study was a prospective observational study with no blinding and no randomization.

The time point label of this sample denotes: human tissue collected at research (rapid) autopsy. Three non-HCT comparator patients with other cancers, having at least five GI tract samples and no known GI disease at death, were selected retrospectively. After a median post-mortem interval of roughly 9.9 hours, the autopsy tissues collected included GI sites spanning esophagus to rectum, along with liver, skin and lymphoid organs including spleen. Autopsy specimens were bisected, with one portion flash-frozen in liquid nitrogen and the rest formalin-fixed; GI outer muscle layers were removed. To extract genomic DNA from frozen tissues, either the Mag-Bind Blood & Tissue DNA HDQ 96 Kit on a Chemagic 360 or the DNeasy Blood & Tissue Kit was used. Extracted DNA was further purified with the Genomic DNA Clean & Concentrator-25 kit because of concern about red blood cell contamination. Via the germline V gene (reference sequence), CDR1 is SEHNR and CDR2 FQNEAQ. Ends trimmed: V by 1 base, J by 3 bases; bases unmatched to a gene: 3. The CDR3 runs 16 residues from the cysteine to the phenylalanine. Here the CDR3 DNA is all that survives: 48 bases in frame from base 1.

The library was generated by the immunoSEQ multiplex PCR assay. TCRbeta CDR3 sequencing was performed at survey depth by Adaptive Biotechnologies, and CDR3 sequences, V/J genes, productive frequency and template counts were reported. TCR beta CDR3 regions were amplified from genomic DNA instead of RNA. As for the original processing: Jensen-Shannon divergence was used to quantify pairwise repertoire overlap between tissues, with a value of 1 indicating complete divergence and a value of 0 indicating identical repertoires. Based on pairwise JSD values, tissues were grouped by single-linkage agglomerative hierarchical clustering, and the results were shown as dendrograms. GLIPH2 was run on all patient samples with simulation_depth 1000, kmer_min_depth 3, cdr3_length_cutoff 8, keeping groups with more than two unique CDR3s. In a standardized tissue-overlap score, Jaccard GLIPH-group overlap across patients was extrapolated to a standard repertoire size of 1000 clones. Linear mixed-effect models, with tissue as a fixed effect and individual as a random effect, were used to test how diversity related to clinical or experimental variables. This is the immuneACCESS table as TCRdb keeps it, with only in-frame sequences that have V and J called. A part of the clones is gone; compared with another copy, unresolved V genes explain less than half, and the rest is unexplained. Clone size and V and J calls were adopted from that table, with D and trimming inferred from the DNA. A total of 4,800 or so clones appear in this sample, about 72% of them only once. The ten largest make up 7.7% of the sample.

General conclusions and limits of the study: Within patients, how anatomically similar tissues were was a major factor shaping TCR repertoire composition, regardless of disease or transplant status. Which tissue TCRs were alloreactive or antigen-specific was not determined in the study, and some clones might have been persisting host cells. In both patients and mice, T cells from blood and spleen covered only a limited part of the TCR repertoire found in tissues. A small and clinically heterogeneous patient cohort was studied, and sampling depth was acknowledged as a limitation. Blood samples were not available from the non-GVHD comparator patients. Only a few T cell clones appeared in more than one patient, yet motif-based clustering showed tissue-specific repertoire signatures that were shared between patients.

A remark on this clone: Its binding antigen is unknown. Nothing much larger sits one base from this clone, and base qualities are not available.

The rearrangement joined TRBV7-9 to TRBJ1-6; TRBD1 agrees with 7 junctional bases. Sequencing was performed on tissue from the colon, taken at autopsy. The origin of this receptor is an older female donor with lung cancer. The CDR3 in this case is CASSLGQGFYNSPLHF. The bases are TGTGCCAGCAGCTTAGGACAGGGCTTCTATAATTCACCCCTCCACTTT.